This T cell receptor beta chain stems from a study of tumor-infiltrating lymphocytes in primary liver carcinoma. This CDR3 has 12 amino acids. From germline, CDR1 is SGHDN and CDR2 FVKESK. Starting from 500 ng of total RNA, TCR beta cDNA was produced with a primer in the constant region. Sequencing libraries for TCR beta derived from three nested multiplex PCR rounds that used slightly modified ARM-PCR. The first two PCR rounds, roughly 11 cycles each, used TRBV1-TRBV30 forward primers and a C-beta reverse primer. A single record per CDR3 protein comes from TCRdb applying MiXCR to the multiplex PCR reads. This table holds around 88,000 distinct CDR3 sequences, less than 75% found once. Total RNA and DNA came together from approximately 22-30 mg of bulk tissue without cell sorting.

The sequenced sample was tumor-adjacent normal liver tissue. This chain connects TRBV14 to TRBJ1-1; no clear D gene. This sequence was found in a middle-aged man with primary liver carcinoma and hepatitis B virus infection. The CDR3 region has the DNA TGTATCAGCAGCCAAGAGCGGGCTGAAGCTTTCTTT. Its protein is CISSQERAEAFF.